A selection of T cell receptor beta chains follows, all from one sample in a study of blood T cell repertoires in COVID-19. Data came from immunoSEQ multiplex PCR; TCRdb stores just in-frame clones and leaves some out. The sample records roughly 120,000 clones, about nine tenths being singletons. The sequencing input was peripheral blood. The receptors stem from a woman aged 50 to 65 with acute or convalescent COVID-19. Both conserved end residues are part of each CDR3. The order of the fields is CDR3 protein, CDR3 DNA, V gene, clone size, J gene, D gene. A D gene is named only where the DNA matches it firmly. Clone size appears in some rows only: once, few, many, or a class for an expanded clone.

CASSQDLAYEAFF TGCGCCAGCAGCCAAGATTTAGCCTATGAAGCTTTCTTT TRBV4-1 . TRBJ1-1 .
CASSLEWTGGPPYEQYF TGTGCCAGCAGCTTAGAATGGACAGGGGGTCCCCCCTACGAGCAGTACTTC TRBV7-2 . TRBJ2-7 TRBD1
CAISNTENTEAFF TGTGCCATCAGCAACACAGAAAACACTGAAGCTTTCTTT TRBV10-3 . TRBJ1-1 .
CASSLAAAPNGYTF TGCGCCAGCAGCTTGGCCGCTGCGCCCAATGGCTACACCTTC TRBV5-1 . TRBJ1-2 .
CASKSRTGTPYEQYF TGTGCCAGTAAGTCCAGGACAGGGACCCCCTACGAGCAGTACTTC TRBV19 . TRBJ2-7 TRBD1
CASTPFPQTGNEQFF TGTGCCAGCACCCCTTTCCCCCAAACCGGCAATGAGCAGTTCTTC TRBV27 . TRBJ2-1 .
CASSQAGVPQHF TGTGCCAGCAGCCAAGCAGGGGTGCCCCAGCATTTT TRBV28 . TRBJ1-5 .
CATGLREGGYEQYF TGTGCCACCGGCCTAAGGGAAGGAGGCTACGAGCAGTACTTC TRBV15 . TRBJ2-7 .
CASSRTGISGANVLTF TGTGCCAGCAGCAGGACAGGAATCTCTGGGGCCAACGTCCTGACTTTC TRBV6-6 few TRBJ2-6 TRBD1
CASSLGQTGVYEQYF TGTGCCAGCAGCTTGGGACAGACAGGAGTCTACGAGCAGTACTTC TRBV7-3 . TRBJ2-7 TRBD1
CAWSGGRMQPQHF TGTGCCTGGAGTGGGGGGCGAATGCAGCCCCAGCATTTT TRBV30 . TRBJ1-5 .
CASSENRGLYSYNEQFF TGTGCCAGCAGTGAAAACAGGGGTTTATACTCCTACAATGAGCAGTTCTTC TRBV2 . TRBJ2-1 TRBD1
CASSHRQSTNEKLFF TGTGCCAGCTCACATAGACAGTCAACTAATGAAAAACTGTTTTTT TRBV18 . TRBJ1-4 .
CASSPGGWGKNIQYF TGTGCCAGCAGTCCGGGGGGCTGGGGCAAAAACATTCAGTACTTC TRBV28 once TRBJ2-4 .
CASSTKRGPPRDEQFF TGTGCCAGTAGTACCAAGCGGGGCCCTCCTAGGGATGAGCAGTTCTTC TRBV19 . TRBJ2-1 TRBD2
CASSQYGSGTEAFF TGTGCCAGCAGCCAGTACGGGTCTGGGACTGAAGCTTTCTTT TRBV14 . TRBJ1-1 .
CASSVDSPGGGYTF TGTGCCAGCAGCGTAGATTCACCAGGGGGTGGCTACACCTTC TRBV9 . TRBJ1-2 TRBD1
CASSLRNIARPYNEQFF TGCGCCAGCAGCTTAAGAAACATAGCCCGGCCCTACAATGAGCAGTTCTTC TRBV5-1 . TRBJ2-1 .